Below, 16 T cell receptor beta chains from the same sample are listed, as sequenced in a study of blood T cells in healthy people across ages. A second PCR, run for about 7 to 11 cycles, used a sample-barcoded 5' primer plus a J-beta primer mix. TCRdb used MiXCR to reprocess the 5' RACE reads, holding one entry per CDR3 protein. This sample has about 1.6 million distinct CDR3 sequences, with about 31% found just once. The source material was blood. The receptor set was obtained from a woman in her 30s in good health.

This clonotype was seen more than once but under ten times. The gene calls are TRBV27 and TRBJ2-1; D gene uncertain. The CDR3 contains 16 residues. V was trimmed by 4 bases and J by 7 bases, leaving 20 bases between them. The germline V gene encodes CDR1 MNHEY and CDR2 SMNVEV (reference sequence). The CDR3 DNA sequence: TGTGCCAGCAGTTCCCTACCCCGATCGCCATCGAATGAGCAGTTCTTC. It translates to CASSSLPRSPSNEQFF.

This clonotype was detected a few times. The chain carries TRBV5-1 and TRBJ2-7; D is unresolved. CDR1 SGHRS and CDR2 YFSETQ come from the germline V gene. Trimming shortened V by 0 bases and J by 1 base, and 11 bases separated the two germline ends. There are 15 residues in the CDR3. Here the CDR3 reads CASSLEATKSYEQYF. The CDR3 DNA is TGCGCCAGCAGCTTGGAGGCAACCAAATCCTACGAGCAGTACTTC.

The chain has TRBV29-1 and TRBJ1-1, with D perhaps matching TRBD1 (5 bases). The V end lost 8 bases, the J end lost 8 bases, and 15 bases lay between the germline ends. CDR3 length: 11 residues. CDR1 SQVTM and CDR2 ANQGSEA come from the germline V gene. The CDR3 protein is CSFPRGLEAFF. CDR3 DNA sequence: TGCAGCTTCCCAAGGGGCTTGGAAGCTTTCTTT.

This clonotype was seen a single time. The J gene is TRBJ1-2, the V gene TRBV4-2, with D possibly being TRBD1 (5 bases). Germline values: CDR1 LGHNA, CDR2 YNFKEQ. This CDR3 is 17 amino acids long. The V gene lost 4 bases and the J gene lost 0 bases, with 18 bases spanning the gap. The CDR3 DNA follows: TGTGCCAGCAGCCCCGGGGGGACGGCGGCCCCTAACTATGGCTACACCTTC. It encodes CASSPGGTAAPNYGYTF.

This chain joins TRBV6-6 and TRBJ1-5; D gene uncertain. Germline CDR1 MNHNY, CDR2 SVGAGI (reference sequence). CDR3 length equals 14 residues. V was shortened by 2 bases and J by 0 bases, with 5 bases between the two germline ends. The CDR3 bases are TGTGCCAGCAGTTACGCAGATAGCAATCAGCCCCAGCATTTT. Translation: CASSYADSNQPQHF.

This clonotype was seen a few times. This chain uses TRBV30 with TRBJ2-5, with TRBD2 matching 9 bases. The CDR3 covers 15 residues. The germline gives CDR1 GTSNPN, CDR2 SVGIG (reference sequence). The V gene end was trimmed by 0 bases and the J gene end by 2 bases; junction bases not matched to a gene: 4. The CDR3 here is CAWSVRAGGQETQYF. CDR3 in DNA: TGTGCCTGGAGTGTACGGGCGGGGGGGCAAGAGACCCAGTACTTC.

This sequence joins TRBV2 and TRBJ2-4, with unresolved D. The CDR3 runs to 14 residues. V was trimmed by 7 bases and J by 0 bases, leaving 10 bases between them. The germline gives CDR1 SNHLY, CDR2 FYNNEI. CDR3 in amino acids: CASIVPAAKNIQYF. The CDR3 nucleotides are TGTGCCAGCATCGTCCCCGCAGCCAAAAACATTCAGTACTTC.

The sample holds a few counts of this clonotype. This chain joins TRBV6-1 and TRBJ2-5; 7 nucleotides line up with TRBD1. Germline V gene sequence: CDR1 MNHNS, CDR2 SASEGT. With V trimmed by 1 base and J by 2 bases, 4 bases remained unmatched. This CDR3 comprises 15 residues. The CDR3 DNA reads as TGTGCCAGCAGTGAAGAGGACAGGAGACAAGAGACCCAGTACTTC. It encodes CASSEEDRRQETQYF.

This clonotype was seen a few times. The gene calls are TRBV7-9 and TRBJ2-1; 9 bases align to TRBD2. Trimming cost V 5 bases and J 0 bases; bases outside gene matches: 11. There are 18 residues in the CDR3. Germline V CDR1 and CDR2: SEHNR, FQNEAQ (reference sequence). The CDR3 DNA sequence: TGTGCCAGCAGCGTTGGTAGCGGGGGTCTGCTCTCCTACAATGAGCAGTTCTTC. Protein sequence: CASSVGSGGLLSYNEQFF.

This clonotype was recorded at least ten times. The CDR3 loop reads CASSELGEQYF. In nucleotides, the CDR3 is TGTGCCAGCAGTGAATTGGGCGAGCAGTACTTC. The V and J genes are TRBV2 and TRBJ2-7; D gene uncertain. CDR3 length: 11 amino acids. The V and J ends lost 2 bases and 6 bases respectively, with 5 bases between them. In germline, CDR1 is SNHLY, CDR2 FYNNEI.

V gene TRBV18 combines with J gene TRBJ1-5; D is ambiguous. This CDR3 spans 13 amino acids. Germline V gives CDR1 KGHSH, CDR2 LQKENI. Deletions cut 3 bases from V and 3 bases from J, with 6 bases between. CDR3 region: CASSPQPNQPQHF. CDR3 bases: TGTGCCAGCTCACCTCAGCCCAATCAGCCCCAGCATTTT. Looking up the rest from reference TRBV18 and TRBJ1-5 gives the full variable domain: NAGVMQNPRHLVRRRGQEARLRCSPMKGHSHVYWYRQLPEEGLKFMVYLQKENIIDESGMPKERFSAEFPKEGPSILRIQQVVRGDSAAYFCASSPQPNQPQHFGDGTRLSIL.

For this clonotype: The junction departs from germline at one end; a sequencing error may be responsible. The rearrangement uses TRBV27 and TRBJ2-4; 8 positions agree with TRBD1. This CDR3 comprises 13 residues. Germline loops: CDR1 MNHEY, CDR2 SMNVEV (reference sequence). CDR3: CASSQGAKSIQYF. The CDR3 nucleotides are TGTGCCAGCAGTCAGGGGGCAAAAAGCATTCAGTACTTC.

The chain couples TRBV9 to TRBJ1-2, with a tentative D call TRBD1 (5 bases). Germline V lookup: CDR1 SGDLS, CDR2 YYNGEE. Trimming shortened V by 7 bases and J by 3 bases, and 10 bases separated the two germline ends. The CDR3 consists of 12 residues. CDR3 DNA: TGTGCCAGCGGGCGGGACGACTATGGCTACACCTTC. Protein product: CASGRDDYGYTF.

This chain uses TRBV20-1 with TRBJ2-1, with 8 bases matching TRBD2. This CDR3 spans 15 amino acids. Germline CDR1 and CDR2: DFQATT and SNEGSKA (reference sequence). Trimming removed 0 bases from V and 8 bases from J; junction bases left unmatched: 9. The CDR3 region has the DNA TGCAGTGCTAGAGATGCCGGGAGGGCTCGCGATGAGCAGTTCTTC. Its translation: CSARDAGRARDEQFF.

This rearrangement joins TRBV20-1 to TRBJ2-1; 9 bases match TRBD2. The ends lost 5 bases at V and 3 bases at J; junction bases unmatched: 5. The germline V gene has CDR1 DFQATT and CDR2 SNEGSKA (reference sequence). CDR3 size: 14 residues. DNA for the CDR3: TGCAGTGCTGGCCGAGCGGGGGGCTACAATGAGCAGTTCTTC. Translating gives CSAGRAGGYNEQFF.

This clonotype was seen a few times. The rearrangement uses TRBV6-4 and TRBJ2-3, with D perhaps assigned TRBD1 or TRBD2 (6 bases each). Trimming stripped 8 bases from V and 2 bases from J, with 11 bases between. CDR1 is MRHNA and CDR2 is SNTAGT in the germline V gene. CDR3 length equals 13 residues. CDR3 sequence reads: CASPTGATDTQYF. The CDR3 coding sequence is TGTGCCAGCCCGACGGGGGCCACAGATACGCAGTATTTT.